Detailed here is one TCR beta chain. This CDR3 has 16 residues. Germline V CDR1 and CDR2: MGHRA, YSYEKL. Trimming shortened V by 4 bases and J by 4 bases, and 14 bases separated the two germline ends. These data belong to a study of blood T cell repertoires in COVID-19. Study context: Researchers got acute and convalescent COVID-19 samples from the United States, Italy and Spain. PBMCs, B-cell-depleted T cells, or T cells provided the cDNA or gDNA that made up the material.

Per the authors' pipeline: Reference gene primer amplification gave estimated nucleated cell counts. Generated by immunoSEQ multiplex PCR, the TCRdb table keeps only in-frame clones and is missing some. V, J and clone size were drawn from that table, and D and trimming were deduced from the DNA. This repertoire shows roughly 220,000 clones, roughly four fifths found once; its top ten account for roughly 8%. Seattle patients were enrolled while actively infected and followed longitudinally. The sample taken for sequencing was peripheral blood. This chain uses TRBV4-1 with TRBJ2-6, with D possibly being TRBD2 (6 bases). This receptor was taken from a woman aged 80 or over with COVID-19, enrolled during active disease. CDR3 in amino acids: CASSPFGSLGANVLTF. As DNA, the CDR3 is TGCGCCAGCAGCCCCTTCGGGAGTTTAGGGGCCAACGTCCTGACTTTC.